This T cell receptor beta chain was identified during a study of T cell repertoires in cytomegalovirus infection (dated by TCRdb to between 2019 and 2020). Describing the broader study: The peptide stimulations were aimed at well-studied HLA-B-restricted epitopes as well as recently identified HLA-C-restricted CMV epitopes, whose presentation resists viral immunomodulation. Because public TCR beta signatures pointed to carriage of CMV infection together with the matching HLA type, the HLA type of each donor mattered for the analysis.

This clonotype has a handful of counts. Its antigen is unknown. No much larger clone is present one base from it, and per-base qualities are unavailable. The treatment or condition label for this specimen denotes: in vitro stimulation with specific CMV peptide epitopes to enrich CMV-specific T cells. Via the germline V gene, CDR1 is ENHRY and CDR2 SYGVKD. V and J lose 6 bases and 6 bases, and a span of 22 bases separates them. Spanning cysteine to phenylalanine, the CDR3 consists of 16 amino acids. Of all the DNA, just the CDR3 is kept, 48 bases in frame from base 1. Sequencing used an Illumina HiSeq 1500. TCRdb reprocessed the public reads (quality trimming at Q25 with fastp, clone calling with MiXCR) and kept in-frame beta chains. One record per CDR3 amino acid sequence lists the most common genes and DNA. For this sample there are nearly 700,000 distinct CDR3 sequences; about 30% appear just once. The leading ten clones occupy 15% to 20% of the sample.

The paper as a whole reports these results and caveats: Carriers of CMV infection plus the relevant HLA type were discriminated by the cumulative frequency of public TCR beta family members in the study cohort and in an independent approximately 400-donor cohort. The ex vivo response was dominated by HLA-C-restricted CMV-specific TCR beta clonotypes, and the single most frequent clonotype in two of eight donors was supplied by these HLA-C-restricted clonotypes.

The material sequenced was cultured PBMCs, taken from culture after CMV antigen stimulation. This chain is built from TRBV10-3 and TRBJ2-3; perhaps TRBD1 is the D gene, with 6 bases matching. This sequence was found in a human donor in good health (CMV status not recorded). Some clones in this sample may be carry-over from other donors' samples. The base sequence is TGTGCCATCAGGGGGGATACAGGGAATCCTTCCGATACGCAGTATTTT. Translated, it reads CAIRGDTGNPSDTQYF.